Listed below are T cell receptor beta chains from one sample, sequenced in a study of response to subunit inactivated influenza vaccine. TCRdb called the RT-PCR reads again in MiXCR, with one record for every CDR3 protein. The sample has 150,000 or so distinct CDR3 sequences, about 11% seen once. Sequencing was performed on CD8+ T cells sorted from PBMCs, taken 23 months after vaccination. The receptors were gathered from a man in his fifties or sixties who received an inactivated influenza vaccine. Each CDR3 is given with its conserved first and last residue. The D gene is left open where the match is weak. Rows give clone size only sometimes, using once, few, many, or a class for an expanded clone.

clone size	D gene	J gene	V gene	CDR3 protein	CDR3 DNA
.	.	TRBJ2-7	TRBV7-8	CASSAAKGENYEQYF	TGTGCCAGCAGCGCCGCCAAAGGGGAAAATTACGAGCAGTACTTC
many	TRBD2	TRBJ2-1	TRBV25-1	CASSAPLAGSSYNEQFF	TGTGCCAGCAGCGCCCCCTTAGCGGGGAGCTCCTACAATGAGCAGTTCTTC
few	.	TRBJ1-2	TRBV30	CAWSVFPGSNYGYTF	TGTGCCTGGAGTGTATTTCCAGGGTCTAACTATGGCTACACCTTC
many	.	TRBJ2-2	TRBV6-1	CASSGTVNTGELFF	TGTGCCAGCAGTGGGACGGTGAACACCGGGGAGCTGTTTTTT
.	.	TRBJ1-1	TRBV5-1	CASRKTGVNTEAFF	TGCGCCAGCAGAAAGACAGGAGTGAACACTGAAGCTTTCTTT
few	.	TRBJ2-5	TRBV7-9	CASSFGGTAGETQYF	TGTGCCAGCAGCTTCGGCGGCACGGCGGGGGAGACCCAGTACTTC
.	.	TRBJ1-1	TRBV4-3	CASSQGGGWRRSDTEAFF	TGCGCCAGCAGCCAAGGAGGGGGATGGCGCAGGTCGGACACTGAAGCTTTCTTT
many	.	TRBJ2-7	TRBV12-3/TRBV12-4	CASSWGGPLYEQYF	TGTGCCAGCAGCTGGGGGGGCCCTTTATACGAGCAGTACTTC
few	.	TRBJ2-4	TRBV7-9	CASSLVDSKNIQYF	TGTGCCAGCAGCTTAGTCGACAGCAAAAACATTCAGTACTTC
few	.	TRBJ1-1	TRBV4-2	CASSQALGTEAFF	TGTGCCAGCAGCCAAGCCCTGGGCACTGAAGCTTTCTTT
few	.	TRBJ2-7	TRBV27	CASSLSPGTLTYEQYF	TGTGCCAGCAGTTTATCCCCAGGGACTTTAACCTACGAGCAGTACTTC
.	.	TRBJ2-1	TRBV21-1	CASSTRTSGRALTYNEQFF	TGTGCCAGCAGCACCCGGACTAGCGGGAGGGCCTTAACATACAATGAGCAGTTCTTC
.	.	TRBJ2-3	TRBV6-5	CASSLLRTEGRDTQYF	TGTGCCAGCAGTCTACTCAGGACAGAGGGACGAGATACGCAGTATTTT
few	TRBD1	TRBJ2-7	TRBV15	CATSSRGPGTGAYEQYF	TGTGCCACCAGCAGTCGGGGTCCCGGGACAGGGGCCTACGAGCAGTACTTC
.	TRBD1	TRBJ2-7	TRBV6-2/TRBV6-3	CASSSSWTGSHEQYF	TGTGCCAGCAGTTCCTCCTGGACAGGTTCCCACGAGCAGTACTTC
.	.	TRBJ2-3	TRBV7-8	CASSFRPTERDTQYF	TGTGCCAGCAGCTTTCGTCCCACAGAAAGAGATACGCAGTATTTT
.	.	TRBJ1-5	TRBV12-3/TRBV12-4	CASSLDGYGNQPQHF	TGTGCCAGCAGTTTGGACGGGTATGGCAATCAGCCCCAGCATTTT
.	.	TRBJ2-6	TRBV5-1	CASSLAGQSLSGAKVLTF	TGCGCCAGCAGCTTGGCCGGACAGAGCCTCTCTGGGGCCAAAGTCCTGACTTTC
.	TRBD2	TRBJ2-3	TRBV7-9	CASSLIQAGIDTQYF	TGTGCCAGCAGCTTAATTCAAGCGGGAATAGATACGCAGTATTTT
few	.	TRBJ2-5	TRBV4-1	CASSPSQGEETQYF	TGCGCCAGCAGCCCCTCGCAGGGCGAAGAGACCCAGTACTTC
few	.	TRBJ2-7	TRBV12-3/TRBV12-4	CASSPGRVFLFEQYF	TGTGCCAGCAGCCCTGGGCGGGTTTTTCTCTTCGAGCAGTACTTC
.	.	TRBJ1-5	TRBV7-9	CASSLAHGLSNQPQHF	TGTGCCAGCAGCTTAGCGCACGGTTTGAGCAATCAGCCCCAGCATTTT
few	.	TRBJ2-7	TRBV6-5	CASSGYGEQYF	TGTGCCAGCAGTGGATACGGCGAGCAGTACTTC
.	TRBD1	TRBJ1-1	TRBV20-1	CSARAGDRDTEAFF	TGCAGTGCTAGAGCCGGGGACAGGGACACTGAAGCTTTCTTT
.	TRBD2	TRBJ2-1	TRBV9	CASSVESGLGYNEQFF	TGTGCCAGCAGCGTAGAGTCGGGACTAGGATACAATGAGCAGTTCTTC
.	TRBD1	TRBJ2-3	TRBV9	CASSVPQFGTGEADTQYF	TGTGCCAGCAGCGTCCCCCAATTTGGGACAGGGGAGGCAGATACGCAGTATTTT
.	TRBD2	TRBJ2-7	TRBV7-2	CASSLGPAGGSYEQYF	TGTGCCAGCAGCTTAGGACCAGCGGGGGGCTCCTACGAGCAGTACTTC
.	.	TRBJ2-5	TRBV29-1	CSVEGGERYQETQYF	TGCAGCGTTGAAGGAGGGGAAAGATACCAAGAGACCCAGTACTTC
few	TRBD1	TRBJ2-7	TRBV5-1	CASSTGTGTGYEQYF	TGCGCCAGCAGCACCGGGACAGGGACTGGTTACGAGCAGTACTTC
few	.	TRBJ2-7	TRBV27	CASRGPLASEQYF	TGTGCCAGCAGGGGGCCCTTAGCGTCCGAGCAGTACTTC
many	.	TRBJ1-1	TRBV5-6	CASSFGTGTEAFF	TGTGCCAGCAGCTTTGGGACGGGTACTGAAGCTTTCTTT
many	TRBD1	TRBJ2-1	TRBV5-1	CASSLATGSEQFF	TGCGCCAGCAGCTTGGCGACAGGGAGTGAGCAGTTCTTC
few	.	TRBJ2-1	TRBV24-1	CATSDLHGGANNEQFF	TGTGCCACCAGTGATTTGCATGGCGGGGCAAACAATGAGCAGTTCTTC
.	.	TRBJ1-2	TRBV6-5	CASSYRTPGNYGYTF	TGTGCCAGCAGTTACCGGACCCCAGGGAACTATGGCTACACCTTC
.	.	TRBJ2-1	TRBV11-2	CASSSLNEQFF	TGTGCCAGCAGCTCCCTGAATGAGCAGTTCTTC
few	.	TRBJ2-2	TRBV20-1	CSARVPGVYGELFF	TGCAGTGCTAGGGTGCCCGGAGTGTACGGGGAGCTGTTTTTT
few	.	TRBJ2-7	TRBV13	CASSLGYKNYEQYF	TGTGCCAGCAGCTTAGGTTACAAAAACTACGAGCAGTACTTC
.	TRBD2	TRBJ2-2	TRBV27	CASSLGVAGVGRTGELFF	TGTGCCAGCAGTTTAGGGGTGGCGGGAGTAGGTCGCACCGGGGAGCTGTTTTTT
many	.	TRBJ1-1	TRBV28	CASSLGFSNTEAFF	TGTGCCAGCAGCCTGGGATTTTCGAACACTGAAGCTTTCTTT
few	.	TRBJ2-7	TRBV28	CASSSLTVNSYEQYF	TGTGCCAGCAGTTCCCTGACAGTTAACTCCTACGAGCAGTACTTC
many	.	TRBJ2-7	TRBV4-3	CASSQDWGAEQYF	TGCGCCAGCAGCCAAGATTGGGGGGCCGAGCAGTACTTC